This T cell receptor beta chain was sequenced in a study of Graves' ophthalmopathy and Graves' hyperthyroidism. Regarding the study as a whole: Most expanded thyroid clonotypes above 0.001 frequency also appeared in blood.

At least ten counts were recorded for this clonotype. As yet, its antigen is unknown. Researchers took RNA transcripts and amplified TCR beta CDR3 regions from them. HTBI-primed RT-PCR formed the first round, and a multiplex PCR formed the second. TCRdb analysed the multiplex PCR reads with MiXCR anew, one entry per CDR3 protein. The profile covers 220,000 or so distinct CDR3 sequences, with about a fifth appearing a single time and more than 35% taken by the ten largest. Trimming left V 2 bases short and J 4 bases short, with 14 bases between. CDR1 and CDR2 from the germline V gene are MNHEY and SMNVEV (reference sequence). The CDR3 is 15 residues long.

This sequence originates from a woman aged 50 to 60 with Graves' ophthalmopathy. Sequenced: peripheral blood. This rearrangement joins TRBV27 to TRBJ2-5; D gene uncertain. The CDR3: CASSLGIHSSETQYF. In DNA, the CDR3 is TGTGCCAGCAGTTTAGGGATCCATTCGTCAGAGACCCAGTACTTC.